The clone carrying this TCR beta chain was picked up a small number of times. The data were obtained in a study of neoadjuvant anti-PD-1 for oral cavity cancer. The data were produced by immunoSEQ multiplex PCR, yet TCRdb's version contains in-frame clones alone and is incomplete. This sample carries 24,000 or so clones, 25% to 30% of them seen once, and the ten largest clones take about 17%. This CDR3 spans 16 amino acids. Germline V gene lookup returns CDR1 SGHTA and CDR2 FQGTGA. With 5 bases removed from V and 6 bases from J, the gap between germline ends came to 22 bases. Indicated time point: after neoadjuvant nivolumab, at surgical resection.

This TCR came from a person between 40 and 85 years old with oral cavity squamous cell carcinoma. The sequences come from tumor tissue, collected after nivolumab (anti-PD-1) treatment. This chain connects TRBV7-3 to TRBJ1-2; TRBD1 might be the D (6 bases). CDR3 sequence (DNA): TGTGCCAGCAGCGTAAATCCCCGGGGACATCCCGATGGCTACACCTTC. Translation: CASSVNPRGHPDGYTF. Together with reference TRBV7-3 and TRBJ1-2, the CDR3 gives the full variable domain: GAGVSQTPSNKVTEKGKYVELRCDPISGHTALYWYRQSLGQGPEFLIYFQGTGAADDSGLPNDRFFAVRPEGSVSTLKIQRTERGDSAVYLCASSVNPRGHPDGYTFGSGTRLTVV.